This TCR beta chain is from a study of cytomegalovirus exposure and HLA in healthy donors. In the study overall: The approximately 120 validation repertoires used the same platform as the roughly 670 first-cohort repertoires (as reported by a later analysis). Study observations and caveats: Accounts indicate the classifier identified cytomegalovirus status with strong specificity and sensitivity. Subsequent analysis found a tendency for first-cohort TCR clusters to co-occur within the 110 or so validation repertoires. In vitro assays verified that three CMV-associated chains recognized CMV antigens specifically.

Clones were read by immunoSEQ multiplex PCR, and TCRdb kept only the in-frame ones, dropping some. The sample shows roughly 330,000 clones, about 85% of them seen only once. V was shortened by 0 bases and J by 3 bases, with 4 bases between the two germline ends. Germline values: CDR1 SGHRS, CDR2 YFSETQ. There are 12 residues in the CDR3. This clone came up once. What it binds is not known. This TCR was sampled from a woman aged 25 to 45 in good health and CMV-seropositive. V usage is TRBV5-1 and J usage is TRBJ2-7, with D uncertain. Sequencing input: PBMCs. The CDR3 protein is CASSLGLYEQYF. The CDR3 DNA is TGCGCCAGCAGCTTGGGCCTCTACGAGCAGTACTTC.